One and the same sample provided the 17 T cell receptor beta chains below, sequenced in a study of regulatory dendritic cells for organ transplantation. Only in-frame clones appear in the TCRdb table, and some are missing; sequencing was by immunoSEQ multiplex PCR. In the table there are fewer than 40,000 clones, 85% to 90% of which are singletons. The sequenced sample was naive CD4+ T cells from blood. Subset of the sample: CD45RA+ naive T cells. The receptors derive from a human donor in good health.

V is TRBV7-2 and J is TRBJ1-5; D is undetermined. Deletions cut 5 bases from V and 0 bases from J, with 5 bases between. The CDR3 spans 13 residues. Germline V gene data show CDR1 as SGHTA and CDR2 as FQGNSA. CDR3 sequence reads: CASSPDSNQPQHF. For the CDR3, the DNA is TGTGCCAGCAGCCCCGATAGCAATCAGCCCCAGCATTTT.

The chain has TRBV4-1 and TRBJ2-3; D ambiguous. V lost 4 bases and J 3 bases, leaving 5 bases between the germline ends. This CDR3 spans 12 amino acids. Germline lookup yields CDR1 MGHRA and CDR2 YSYEKL. DNA for the CDR3: TGCGCCAGCAGCCCCTTTACAGATACGCAGTATTTT. Translated: CASSPFTDTQYF.

The chain employs TRBV28 and TRBJ1-2; possible D gene TRBD1, 6 bases. This CDR3 has 14 residues. V was clipped by 6 bases and J by 8 bases, with 19 bases between them. Germline V lookup: CDR1 MDHEN, CDR2 SYDVKM. CDR3 in amino acids: CASRGGTGFWGYTF. The CDR3 nucleotides are TGTGCCAGCAGAGGGGGGACTGGCTTCTGGGGCTACACCTTC.

J is TRBJ1-3 and V is TRBV7-2; D is unclear. With 0 bases removed from V and 4 bases from J, the gap between germline ends came to 4 bases. Germline lookup yields CDR1 SGHTA and CDR2 FQGNSA. The CDR3 is made up of 13 amino acids. The CDR3 DNA reads as TGTGCCAGCAGCTTAGCCGTCGGAAACACCATATATTTT. Its protein product is CASSLAVGNTIYF.

The chain has TRBV6-5 and TRBJ1-1, with D tentatively TRBD1 (5 bases). The V and J ends lost 7 bases and 1 base respectively, with 10 bases between them. Germline loops: CDR1 MNHEY, CDR2 SVGAGI. This CDR3 spans 13 amino acids. CDR3 loop: CASTRQWNTEAFF. As DNA, the CDR3 is TGTGCCAGCACCAGACAGTGGAACACTGAAGCTTTCTTT.

This sequence joins TRBV19 and TRBJ2-5, with 9 bases aligning to TRBD1. Germline CDR1 is LNHDA and CDR2 is SQIVND (reference sequence). Trimming took 3 bases from V and 4 from J; bases not matched to a gene: 6. The CDR3 consists of 15 residues. CDR3 sequence (DNA): TGTGCCAGTAGTATCCACAGGGGGCGCTTAGAGACCCAGTACTTC. Residues: CASSIHRGRLETQYF.

The chain joins TRBV5-8 to TRBJ2-4, with a tentative D call TRBD2 (6 bases). V was clipped by 3 bases and J by 11 bases, with 15 bases between them. The germline V gene has CDR1 SGHTS and CDR2 YDEGEE. This CDR3 spans 13 amino acids. The CDR3 protein is CASSYPGTQVQYF. The CDR3 bases are TGTGCCAGCAGCTATCCCGGGACTCAGGTTCAGTACTTC.

This chain connects TRBV2 to TRBJ1-1; D is unresolved. CDR3 length equals 16 residues. Deletions cut 3 bases from V and 4 bases from J, with 18 bases between. Germline-derived CDR1 and CDR2 are SNHLY and FYNNEI. The CDR3 sequence is CASSEDGRFGGTEAFF. CDR3 nucleotides: TGTGCCAGCAGTGAGGACGGCCGATTTGGTGGCACTGAAGCTTTCTTT.

The chain has TRBV4-1 and TRBJ1-5; D perhaps matches TRBD1 (5 bases). CDR1 is MGHRA, CDR2 YSYEKL, per germline. Trimming cost V 2 bases and J 4 bases, with 21 bases left between them. CDR3 length: 18 amino acids. In nucleotides, the CDR3 is TGCGCCAGCAGCCAATTCTTGGGGCAGGGCGGAAGGAATCAGCCCCAGCATTTT. The encoded protein is CASSQFLGQGGRNQPQHF.

The J gene is TRBJ2-7, the V gene TRBV27; 8 bases agree with TRBD1. The CDR3 spans 14 residues. V was clipped by 5 bases and J by 4 bases; unmatched bases: 7. Germline values: CDR1 MNHEY, CDR2 SMNVEV (reference sequence). This CDR3 is CASSTGTGRYEQYF. CDR3 DNA: TGTGCCAGCAGTACCGGGACAGGACGATACGAGCAGTACTTC.

The chain has TRBV2 and TRBJ1-3; D may be TRBD1 (5 bases). Germline-derived CDR1 and CDR2 are SNHLY and FYNNEI. V gave up 3 bases and J gave up 5 bases, with 14 bases separating them. The CDR3 is 15 amino acids. The CDR3 DNA is TGTGCCAGCAGTGACGGGGCCGCAGTAAGAAACACCATATATTTT. It is translated as CASSDGAAVRNTIYF.

This chain connects TRBV29-1 to TRBJ2-6, with D tentatively TRBD1 (6 bases). V was pared by 6 bases and J by 1 base, with 28 bases between. From germline, CDR1 is SQVTM and CDR2 ANQGSEA. This CDR3 comprises 20 residues. The CDR3 sequence is CSVLPRGGEGGLSGANVLTF. CDR3 nucleotide sequence: TGCAGCGTCTTACCACGGGGTGGGGAAGGGGGATTATCTGGGGCCAACGTCCTGACTTTC.

This sequence joins TRBV5-1 and TRBJ2-7, with 7 bases lining up with TRBD1. The trim removed 4 bases at V and 4 bases at J, leaving 11 bases unmatched. CDR3 size: 15 residues. CDR1 is SGHRS and CDR2 is YFSETQ in the germline V gene. CDR3 in amino acids: CASSTGTATNYEQYF. Here the CDR3 DNA reads TGCGCCAGCAGCACGGGGACAGCGACGAATTACGAGCAGTACTTC.

The chain employs TRBV12-5 and TRBJ2-2; 11 positions match TRBD2. Per germline, CDR1 LGHNT and CDR2 FRNRAP. V shed 5 bases and J 4 bases; nucleotides not matched to a gene: 18. The CDR3 totals 20 residues. CDR3 bases: TGTGCTAGTGGTCGGGGGACTAGCGGTACTCGCCCCGGAGCCACCGGGGAGCTGTTTTTT. This codes for CASGRGTSGTRPGATGELFF. Full variable domain (outside the CDR3, taken from reference TRBV12-5 and TRBJ2-2): DARVTQTPRHKVTEMGQEVTMRCQPILGHNTVFWYRQTMMQGLELLAYFRNRAPLDDSGMPKDRFSAEMPDATLATLKIQPSEPRDSAVYFCASGRGTSGTRPGATGELFFGEGSRLTVL.

This clone was observed a handful of times. This chain joins TRBV2 and TRBJ1-3; 7 bases match TRBD1. This CDR3 is 15 amino acids long. V lost 4 bases, J lost 5 bases, and 8 bases stayed unmatched. Germline CDR1 and CDR2: SNHLY and FYNNEI. The CDR3 loop is CASSGPGTVRNTIYF. The CDR3 DNA reads as TGTGCCAGCAGTGGACCCGGGACAGTCAGAAACACCATATATTTT.

This chain uses TRBV7-2 with TRBJ2-3, with 9 bases matching TRBD1. V shed 4 bases and J 4 bases; nucleotides not matched to a gene: 6. The germline V gene encodes CDR1 SGHTA and CDR2 FQGNSA. There are 15 residues in the CDR3. DNA of the CDR3: TGTGCCAGCAGCTCTACAGGGGGCAGGTCAGATACGCAGTATTTT. Its translation: CASSSTGGRSDTQYF.

The chain couples TRBV19 to TRBJ2-3, with D possibly matching TRBD2 (6 bases). Germline CDR1 and CDR2: LNHDA and SQIVND (reference sequence). This CDR3 is built from 14 residues. Trimming pared 0 bases from V and 4 bases from J, leaving 8 bases between. CDR3 amino acids: CASSIELAADTQYF. CDR3 sequence (DNA): TGTGCCAGTAGTATAGAACTAGCAGCAGATACGCAGTATTTT.